This T cell receptor (beta chain) was sequenced during a study of cytomegalovirus exposure and HLA in healthy donors. Germline V CDR1 and CDR2: LNHDA, SQIVND (reference sequence). The CDR3 consists of 13 residues. V was cut by 4 bases and J by 4 bases, with 11 bases left in between. A multiplex PCR was run with 60 Vbeta primers and 13 Jbeta primers. Sequencing used immunoSEQ multiplex PCR; TCRdb keeps in-frame clones, though not all of them. The sample lists 100,000 to 150,000 clones; more than 65% were seen once. The receptor was isolated from a man between 18 and 35 years old in good health and CMV-seropositive. Sequenced: PBMCs. The chain has TRBV19 and TRBJ2-7; perhaps TRBD2 as D (5 bases). The CDR3 is CASSTDSSYEQYF. In DNA form, the CDR3 reads TGTGCCAGTAGTACGGACTCCTCATACGAGCAGTACTTC.